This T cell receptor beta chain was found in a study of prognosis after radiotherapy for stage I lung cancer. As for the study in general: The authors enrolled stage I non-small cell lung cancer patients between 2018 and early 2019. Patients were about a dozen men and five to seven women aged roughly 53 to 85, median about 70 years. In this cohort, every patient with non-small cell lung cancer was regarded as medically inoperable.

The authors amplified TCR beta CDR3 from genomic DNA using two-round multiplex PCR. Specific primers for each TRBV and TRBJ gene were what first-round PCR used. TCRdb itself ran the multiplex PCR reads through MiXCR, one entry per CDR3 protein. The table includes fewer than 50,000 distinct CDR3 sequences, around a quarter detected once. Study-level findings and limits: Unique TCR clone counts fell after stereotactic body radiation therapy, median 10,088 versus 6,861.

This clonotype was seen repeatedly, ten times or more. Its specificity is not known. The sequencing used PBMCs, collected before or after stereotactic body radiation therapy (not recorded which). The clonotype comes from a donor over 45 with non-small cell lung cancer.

The CDR3: CASRMRGADTGELFF. DNA of the CDR3: TGTGCCAGCAGAATGCGCGGCGCCGACACCGGGGAGCTGTTTTTT. The V call is TRBV5-4, the J call TRBJ2-2; D is ambiguous. Germline V gene sequence: CDR1 SGHNT, CDR2 YYREEE (reference sequence). The ends were cut back, 5 bases at V and 3 bases at J, with 14 bases in the middle. The CDR3 is made up of 15 amino acids.